Listed here is a single TCR beta chain. The sample belongs to a study of glioma-infiltrating T cells after dendritic cell vaccination. There are 18 residues in the CDR3. Germline assignment: CDR1 SGHRS and CDR2 YFSETQ. V trimming: 4 bases; J trimming: 7 bases; junction bases outside the gene matches: 18. Repertoires were generated with immunoSEQ multiplex PCR, while TCRdb's copy carries only in-frame clones and drops some. Among about 87,000 clones listed, roughly four fifths were seen once. The sample's time point: after dendritic cell vaccination, including at tumor progression/relapse. This specimen was blood, taken after dendritic cell vaccination. This TCR was recovered from a human donor with glioblastoma. This chain uses TRBV5-1 with TRBJ1-4; 8 nucleotides agree with TRBD1. CDR3 in amino acids: CASSQRGDRTPLGEKLFF. The DNA for the CDR3 is TGCGCCAGCAGCCAAAGGGGGGACAGGACCCCCTTGGGTGAAAAACTGTTTTTT. The entire variable domain, with the rest obtained from reference TRBV5-1 and TRBJ1-4, is as follows: KAGVTQTPRYLIKTRGQQVTLSCSPISGHRSVSWYQQTPGQGLQFLFEYFSETQRNKGNFPGRFSGRQFSNSRSEMNVSTLELGDSALYLCASSQRGDRTPLGEKLFFGSGTQLSVL.